These T cell receptor beta chains were read from a single sample in a study of T cell responses to AZD1222 COVID-19 vaccine. The table came from immunoSEQ multiplex PCR; TCRdb's copy has only in-frame clones and leaves some out. The sample lists approximately 210,000 clones; more than 85% were seen once. The input for sequencing was peripheral blood, taken 28 days after the second AZD1222 dose. These receptors all stem from an adult who received the AZD1222 COVID-19 vaccine. CDR3s leave out the opening cysteine and the closing phenylalanine or tryptophan. The order of the fields is J gene, V gene, CDR3 protein.

>TRBJ1-4|TRBV28
ASSFGQGMKELF
>TRBJ2-6|TRBV6-5
ASKRYSGANVLT
>TRBJ2-1|TRBV28
ASTQSPSYNEQF
>TRBJ2-1|TRBV27
ASRPQGREQF
>TRBJ2-1|TRBV11-3
ASSHNGLAGGPWEQF
>TRBJ2-7|TRBV28
ASSLIRREQY
>TRBJ1-2|TRBV5-1
ASSLGTANYGYT
>TRBJ2-1|TRBV6-2/TRBV6-3
ASSYGAGVFYNEQF
>TRBJ1-5|TRBV28
ASSRFRGIAQPQH
>TRBJ1-5|TRBV7-2
ASSFSINQPQH
>TRBJ2-7|TRBV5-4
ASSRGGVEQY
>TRBJ2-7|TRBV14
ASSQVGPSIPSREQY
>TRBJ1-5|TRBV28
ASRQGGSNQPQH
>TRBJ2-1|TRBV18
ASSPQGRGLMNEQF
>TRBJ2-1|TRBV2
ASSRTSGSTSEQF
>TRBJ1-4|TRBV28
ASSLQGRTNEKLF
>TRBJ2-7|TRBV5-5
ASSLIRGSYEQY
>TRBJ2-6|TRBV3-1/TRBV3-2
ASSQLGSGANVLT
>TRBJ1-2|TRBV2
ASRKGAGYGYT
>TRBJ1-2|TRBV9
ASSPRGGNYGYT
>TRBJ2-7|TRBV7-2
ASSPTGQGTYEQY
>TRBJ2-1|TRBV24-1
ATSAGLINNEQF
>TRBJ1-5|TRBV9
ASSSSDRAGNQPQH
>TRBJ2-5|TRBV5-1
ASSRSGTEETQY
>TRBJ2-7|TRBV15
ATSRAGSAYEQY
>TRBJ2-7|TRBV9
ASSGLGLGPYEQY
>TRBJ2-7|TRBV18
ASSPYQGTYEQY
>TRBJ2-5|TRBV5-1
ASSLAPSGSSETQY
>TRBJ1-1|TRBV6-6
ASIGNTEAF
>TRBJ2-5|TRBV7-3
ASSPRAGGWETQY
>TRBJ2-7|TRBV7-2
ASSLADGYEQY
>TRBJ2-2|TRBV7-9
ASTRVGQGKTGELF
>TRBJ2-1|TRBV29-1
SVEDLPGDEQF
>TRBJ2-6|TRBV10-2
ASSDMGDWFGSGANVLT
>TRBJ1-6|TRBV4-3
ASSQDQGADNSPLH
>TRBJ2-7|TRBV10-3
AVTSQDRGYEQY
>TRBJ2-2|TRBV5-1
ASSLGPSGTGELF
>TRBJ2-3|TRBV7-9
ASSFVGYDTQY
>TRBJ1-2|TRBV19
ASSTLGQTVYGYT
>TRBJ2-2|TRBV7-8
ASSFWAEKDRASGELF
>TRBJ2-5|TRBV7-9
ASSPLSSGHQETQY
>TRBJ1-1|TRBV3-1/TRBV3-2
ASSRTGVTGAF
>TRBJ2-7|TRBV7-3
ASSLNGGYYTCEQY
>TRBJ1-3|TRBV6-5
ASSYSWEAGNTIY
>TRBJ2-1|TRBV5-1
ASSLELAGRGEQF
>TRBJ2-2|TRBV11-2
ASSLGTGELF
>TRBJ2-3|TRBV7-9
ASSTTGVDTQY
>TRBJ1-1|TRBV4-1
ARSGRGRGGEAF
>TRBJ2-7|TRBV6-1
ASSDWYEQY
>TRBJ2-1|TRBV29-1
SVEGPRGASGYNEQF
>TRBJ1-3|TRBV13
ASSKRSGQGAGNTIY
>TRBJ1-2|TRBV28
ASRQAGTYGYT
>TRBJ1-6|TRBV9
ASSGGGGSSYNSPLH
>TRBJ2-2|TRBV9
ASSGTSGRSDTGELF
>TRBJ2-7|TRBV27
ASATWEGSTTYEQY
>TRBJ1-2|TRBV25-1
ASMSSGYGYT
>TRBJ1-2|TRBV6-5
ASSYSFGGQYGYT